The 21 T cell receptor beta chains in this list originate from one sample, sequenced in a study of shared clonotypes between healthy human individuals. The table came from immunoSEQ multiplex PCR; TCRdb's copy has only in-frame clones and leaves some out. The sample lists around 2.3 million clones, roughly 95% seen once, with approximately 0.13% in the top ten. Sequenced input: naive CD4+ T cells sorted from blood. This sample's subset: CD45RA+ positively selected. The receptors stem from a man aged 18 to 29 in good health.

Regarding this clone: Other nucleotide sequences from this sample produce the same CDR3. V and J are TRBV6-5 and TRBJ1-6; no reliable D call. V was shortened by 4 bases and J by 7 bases, with 5 bases between the two germline ends. The CDR3 sequence is 12 residues long. Germline V lookup: CDR1 MNHEY, CDR2 SVGAGI. CDR3 in DNA: TGTGCCAGCAGTTCCGGAAATTCACCCCTCCACTTT. Amino acids: CASSSGNSPLHF.

The chain carries TRBV7-9 and TRBJ2-3; TRBD2 aligns across 8 bases. Germline trimming cut 5 bases from V and 7 bases from J; bases unmatched to any gene: 8. This CDR3 is 14 amino acids long. The germline CDR1 and CDR2 sequences are SEHNR and FQNEAQ (reference sequence). The CDR3 DNA sequence: TGTGCCAGCAGCCCCGGACTAGCCGACAATACGCAGTATTTT. The encoded protein is CASSPGLADNTQYF.

CDR3 sequence: CASSLGSRGETQYF. CDR3 bases: TGTGCCAGCAGCTTGGGGAGCCGGGGAGAGACCCAGTACTTC. The gene calls are TRBV5-6 and TRBJ2-5; D is perhaps TRBD2 (5 bases). Germline-derived CDR1 and CDR2 are SGHDT and YYEEEE. CDR3 length equals 14 residues. V was shortened by 0 bases and J by 4 bases, with 10 bases between the two germline ends.

This chain uses TRBV6-6 with TRBJ2-3; weak D call: TRBD1 (6 bases). The CDR3 loop spans 16 amino acids. Trimming pared 0 bases from V and 0 bases from J, leaving 10 bases between. The germline gives CDR1 MNHNY, CDR2 SVGAGI (reference sequence). The chain's CDR3 is CASSYSQGQSTDTQYF. CDR3 nucleotides: TGTGCCAGCAGTTACTCGCAGGGGCAGAGCACAGATACGCAGTATTTT.

The J gene is TRBJ1-5, the V gene TRBV28, with TRBD1 matching over 7 bases. From germline, CDR1 is MDHEN and CDR2 SYDVKM. The ends lost 2 bases at V and 3 bases at J; junction bases unmatched: 4. This CDR3 spans 15 amino acids. The CDR3 coding sequence is TGTGCCAGCAGTTTAATACAGGGGAACAATCAGCCCCAGCATTTT. This gives the protein CASSLIQGNNQPQHF.

The chain recombines TRBV14 with TRBJ2-7; D gene uncertain. V was cut by 5 bases and J by 3 bases, with 11 bases left in between. This CDR3 contains 13 residues. Germline CDR1 SGHDN, CDR2 FVKESK. CDR3 loop: CASSSRGSYEQYF. The DNA for the CDR3 is TGTGCCAGCAGCTCCCGAGGCAGCTACGAGCAGTACTTC.

Notes on this clone: The junction shows a germline mismatch at one end, possibly a read error. The genes are TRBV28 and TRBJ2-1, with 8 bases fitting TRBD1. In germline, CDR1 is MDHEN, CDR2 SYDVKM. This CDR3 spans 12 amino acids. CDR3 region: CASSLFDRGRVF. Written as DNA, the CDR3 is TGTGCCAGCAGTTTATTCGACAGGGGCCGGGTCTTC.

This sequence joins TRBV7-9 and TRBJ2-1, with TRBD1 matching 8 bases. The V gene end was trimmed by 2 bases and the J gene end by 0 bases; junction bases not matched to a gene: 9. The length of the CDR3 is 18 residues. Per the germline V gene, CDR1 is SEHNR and CDR2 is FQNEAQ (reference sequence). In nucleotides, the CDR3 is TGTGCCAGCAGCTTAAGCCAGGGGGCTGGGAGCTCCTACAATGAGCAGTTCTTC. Translation gives CASSLSQGAGSSYNEQFF.

This clone was picked up one time. The rearrangement links TRBV18 to TRBJ2-1; TRBD2 matches 9 bases. CDR3 length equals 19 residues. Germline loops: CDR1 KGHSH, CDR2 LQKENI. V lost 4 bases, J lost 8 bases, and 21 bases stayed unmatched. Written as DNA, the CDR3 is TGTGCCAGCTCACGAATACAGCTAGCGGGACTGATACAAGCGGATGAGCAGTTCTTC. Amino acid sequence: CASSRIQLAGLIQADEQFF.

V usage is TRBV30 and J usage is TRBJ1-1; TRBD1 aligns across 7 bases. CDR1 GTSNPN and CDR2 SVGIG come from the germline V gene (reference sequence). The CDR3 runs 12 residues. After removal of 6 bases from V and 1 base from J, the junction contained 2 bases not matched to a gene. CDR3 in DNA: TGTGCCTGTGACAGGGCGAACACTGAAGCTTTCTTT. The encoded protein is CACDRANTEAFF.

This chain joins TRBV5-1 and TRBJ2-3; no firm D call. V gave up 4 bases and J gave up 3 bases, with 12 bases separating them. The CDR3 consists of 14 residues. The germline gives CDR1 SGHRS, CDR2 YFSETQ. CDR3 in amino acids: CASSLMMDTDTQYF. The CDR3, as DNA: TGCGCCAGCAGCCTTATGATGGATACAGATACGCAGTATTTT.

This clone was found once. Other DNA sequences of this sample code for an identical CDR3. The chain combines TRBV11-2 with TRBJ2-1, with 7 bases identical to TRBD2. This CDR3 region has 15 residues. Trimming at V came to 1 base and at J to 3 bases, leaving 3 bases not matched to a gene. Germline-derived CDR1 and CDR2 are SGHAT and FQNNGV. The CDR3 is CASSLGLADYNEQFF. CDR3 DNA sequence: TGTGCCAGCAGCTTAGGACTAGCTGACTACAATGAGCAGTTCTTC.

The chain recombines TRBV19 with TRBJ2-2; 7 bases are shared with TRBD1. Losses at the gene ends were 7 bases for V and 5 bases for J; bases not matched to a gene: 10. CDR1 and CDR2 from the germline V gene are LNHDA and SQIVND (reference sequence). The CDR3 spans 15 residues. CDR3 DNA sequence: TGTGCCAGTACTGAGGGACAGATTCGTACCGGGGAGCTGTTTTTT. It codes for CASTEGQIRTGELFF. Together with reference TRBV19 and TRBJ2-2, the CDR3 gives the full variable domain: DGGITQSPKYLFRKEGQNVTLSCEQNLNHDAMYWYRQDPGQGLRLIYYSQIVNDFQKGDIAEGYSVSREKKESFPLTVTSAQKNPTAFYLCASTEGQIRTGELFFGEGSRLTVL.

The V call is TRBV25-1, the J call TRBJ2-3; 7 positions match TRBD1. After removal of 5 bases from V and 0 bases from J, the junction contained 5 bases not matched to a gene. Germline lookup yields CDR1 MGHDK and CDR2 SYGVNS. There are 15 residues in the CDR3. The CDR3 loop reads CASSLQGSSTDTQYF. CDR3 DNA sequence: TGTGCCAGCAGTTTACAGGGGTCTAGCACAGATACGCAGTATTTT.

The chain carries TRBV4-3 and TRBJ2-1; D unclear. Deletions cut 4 bases from V and 0 bases from J, with 7 bases between. Per the germline V gene, CDR1 is LGHNA and CDR2 is YSLEER. The CDR3 runs 14 residues. CDR3 in DNA: TGCGCCAGCAGCCCCGCCCTCTCCTACAATGAGCAGTTCTTC. Translation gives CASSPALSYNEQFF.

This chain links TRBV7-2 with TRBJ2-7; D is ambiguous. V was shortened by 5 bases and J by 0 bases, with 14 bases between the two germline ends. The CDR3 covers 15 residues. The germline V gene has CDR1 SGHTA and CDR2 FQGNSA. CDR3 amino acids: CASSRVIQFSYEQYF. As DNA, the CDR3 is TGTGCCAGCAGCCGCGTAATACAGTTCTCCTACGAGCAGTACTTC.

Details on this clone: The identical CDR3 is also encoded by other nucleotide sequences in the sample. The rearrangement joins TRBV30 to TRBJ2-1; D gene unclear. CDR3 length equals 13 residues. Germline loops: CDR1 GTSNPN, CDR2 SVGIG (reference sequence). Trimming left V 1 base short and J 2 bases short, with 6 bases between. DNA of the CDR3: TGTGCCTGGAGTGGCCTGGCCTACAATGAGCAGTTCTTC. As protein: CAWSGLAYNEQFF.

The chain recombines TRBV6-1 with TRBJ1-2; no definite D call. Germline CDR1 and CDR2: MNHNS and SASEGT. Between the trimmed V and J ends, which lost 4 bases and 4 bases, there was a span of 7 bases. This CDR3 is built from 12 residues. CDR3 nucleotide sequence: TGTGCCAGCAGTGCCCAGACCTATGGCTACACCTTC. Its translation is CASSAQTYGYTF.

The chain has TRBV11-2 and TRBJ2-3; TRBD2 matches 7 bases. Germline V CDR1 and CDR2: SGHAT, FQNNGV. The CDR3 contains 16 residues. With V trimmed by 0 bases and J by 2 bases, 5 bases remained unmatched. CDR3 residues: CASSLETGRPTDTQYF. The CDR3 region has the DNA TGTGCCAGCAGCTTAGAAACCGGGAGGCCCACAGATACGCAGTATTTT.

The chain recombines TRBV5-1 with TRBJ1-2; D possibly corresponds to TRBD1 (6 bases). Trimming took 4 bases from V and 5 from J, leaving 9 bases between them. CDR1 and CDR2 (germline): SGHRS, YFSETQ. This CDR3 has 12 amino acids. The CDR3 loop is CASSATGYGYTF. The CDR3 DNA sequence: TGCGCCAGCAGCGCCACAGGGTATGGCTACACCTTC.

The V gene is TRBV19, the J gene TRBJ1-5, with TRBD1 as a possible D gene (5 bases). There are 14 residues in the CDR3. Looked up from germline, CDR1 is LNHDA and CDR2 is SQIVND (reference sequence). V lost 4 bases and J 1 base, leaving 8 bases between the germline ends. The CDR3 here is CASSRGDSNQPQHF. CDR3 DNA sequence: TGTGCCAGTAGTAGGGGGGACAGCAATCAGCCCCAGCATTTT.